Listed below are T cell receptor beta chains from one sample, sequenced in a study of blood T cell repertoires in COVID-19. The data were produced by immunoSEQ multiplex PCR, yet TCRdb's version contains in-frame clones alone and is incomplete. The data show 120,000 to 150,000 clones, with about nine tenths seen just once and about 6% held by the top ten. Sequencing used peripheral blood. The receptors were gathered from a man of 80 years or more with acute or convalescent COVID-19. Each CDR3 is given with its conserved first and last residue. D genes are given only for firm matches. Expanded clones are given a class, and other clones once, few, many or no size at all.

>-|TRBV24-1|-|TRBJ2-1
CATSDVTGYNEQFF
TGTGCCACCAGTGATGTTACAGGTTACAATGAGCAGTTCTTC
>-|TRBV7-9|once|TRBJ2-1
CASSSPGMAYNEQFF
TGTGCCAGCAGCTCACCAGGGATGGCCTACAATGAGCAGTTCTTC
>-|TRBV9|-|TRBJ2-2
CASSVGPGTGEGTGELFF
TGTGCCAGCAGCGTGGGCCCCGGGACTGGAGAGGGGACCGGGGAGCTGTTTTTT
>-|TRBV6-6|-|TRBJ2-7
CASTGNTAAYEQYF
TGTGCCAGTACCGGGAACACGGCGGCCTACGAGCAGTACTTC
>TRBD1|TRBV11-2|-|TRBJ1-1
CASSLPGQGARAFF
TGTGCCAGCAGCTTACCGGGACAGGGGGCCAGAGCTTTCTTT
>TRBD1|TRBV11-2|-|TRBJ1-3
CASSLTGGRGNTIYF
TGTGCCAGCAGCCTGACAGGGGGTAGGGGAAACACCATATATTTT
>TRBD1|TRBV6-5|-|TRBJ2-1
CASRLDRASLNEQFF
TGTGCCAGCAGGCTGGACAGGGCCTCTCTTAATGAGCAGTTCTTC
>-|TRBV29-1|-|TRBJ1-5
CSVVSGENQPQHF
TGCAGCGTTGTGTCAGGGGAAAATCAGCCCCAGCATTTT
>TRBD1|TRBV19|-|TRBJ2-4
CASSTGQGGAKNIQYF
TGTGCCAGTAGTACCGGACAGGGTGGGGCCAAAAACATTCAGTACTTC
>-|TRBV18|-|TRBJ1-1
CASSPPMREGNTEAFF
TGTGCCAGCTCACCACCGATGAGGGAGGGGAACACTGAAGCTTTCTTT
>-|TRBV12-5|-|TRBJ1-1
CASGLVIPRVNGEAFF
TGTGCTAGTGGTTTGGTAATCCCGAGGGTGAATGGTGAAGCTTTCTTT
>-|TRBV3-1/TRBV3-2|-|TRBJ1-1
CASSQAQSEAFF
TGTGCCAGCAGCCAAGCACAAAGTGAAGCTTTCTTT
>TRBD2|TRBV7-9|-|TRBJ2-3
CASSFRTSGGLTDTQYF
TGTGCCAGCAGCTTCAGGACTAGCGGGGGCCTCACAGATACGCAGTATTTT
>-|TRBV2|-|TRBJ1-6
CASSPDGALHF
TGTGCCAGCAGTCCCGACGGGGCCCTCCACTTT
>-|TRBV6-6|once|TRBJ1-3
CASSSLDISSGNTIYF
TGTGCCAGCAGTTCTTTGGACATATCTTCTGGAAACACCATATATTTT
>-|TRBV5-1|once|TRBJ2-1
CASSLSGLSYNEQFF
TGCGCCAGCAGCTTGTCAGGTCTGTCCTACAATGAGCAGTTCTTC
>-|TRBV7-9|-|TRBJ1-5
CASSLGTGVNNQPQHF
TGTGCCAGCAGCTTGGGCACCGGGGTCAACAATCAGCCCCAGCATTTT
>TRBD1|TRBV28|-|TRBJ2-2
CASSSPGQVLDGELFF
TGTGCCAGCAGTTCCCCGGGACAGGTCCTTGACGGGGAGCTGTTTTTT
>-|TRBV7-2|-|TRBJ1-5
CASSPQYSNQPQHF
TGTGCCAGCAGCCCACAGTATAGCAATCAGCCCCAGCATTTT
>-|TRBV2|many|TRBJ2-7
CASKIGGSSSREQYF
TGTGCCAGCAAAATCGGGGGAAGCAGTAGTAGGGAGCAGTACTTC
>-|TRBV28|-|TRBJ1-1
CASRGTRGTEAFF
TGTGCCAGCAGGGGCACCCGGGGCACTGAAGCTTTCTTT
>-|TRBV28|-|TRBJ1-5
CASSFSAGPRSNQPQHF
TGTGCCAGCAGTTTTTCAGCAGGGCCCCGTAGCAATCAGCCCCAGCATTTT
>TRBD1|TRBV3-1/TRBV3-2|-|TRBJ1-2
CASSAAGTGGYGYTF
TGTGCCAGCAGCGCTGCCGGGACAGGGGGCTATGGCTACACCTTC
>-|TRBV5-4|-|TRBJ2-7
CASSDGQHYEQYF
TGTGCCAGCAGCGACGGACAGCACTACGAGCAGTACTTC
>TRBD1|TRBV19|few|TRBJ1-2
CASSRPGGDYGYTF
TGTGCCAGTAGTAGACCAGGGGGCGACTATGGCTACACCTTC
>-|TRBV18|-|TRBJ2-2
CASSLQSTGELFF
TGTGCCAGCTCACTCCAGTCGACCGGGGAGCTGTTTTTT
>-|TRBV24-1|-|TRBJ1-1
CATSGGGMNTEAFF
TGTGCCACCAGTGGAGGCGGCATGAACACTGAAGCTTTCTTT
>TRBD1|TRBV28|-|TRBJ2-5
CASIPSRGRETQYF
TGTGCCAGCATACCCTCGAGGGGGCGAGAGACCCAGTACTTC
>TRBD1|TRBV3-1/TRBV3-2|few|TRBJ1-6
CASSQLGQGMGSPLHF
TGTGCCAGCAGCCAATTGGGACAGGGCATGGGTTCACCCCTCCACTTT
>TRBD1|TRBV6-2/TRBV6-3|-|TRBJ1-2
CASSYSPSLTGAGYGYTF
TGTGCCAGCAGTTACTCGCCGAGCTTGACAGGGGCGGGCTATGGCTACACCTTC
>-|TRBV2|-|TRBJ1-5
CASTRSTAGVNQPQHF
TGTGCCAGCACCCGAAGCACGGCAGGGGTCAATCAGCCCCAGCATTTT
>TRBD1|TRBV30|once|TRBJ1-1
CAWRDRGLSTEAFF
TGTGCCTGGAGGGACAGGGGATTGAGTACTGAAGCTTTCTTT
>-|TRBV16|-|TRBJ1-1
CASSPPGLTEAFF
TGTGCCAGCAGCCCCCCAGGGTTGACTGAAGCTTTCTTT
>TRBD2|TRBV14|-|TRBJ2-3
CASSQLAGGPSTDTQYF
TGTGCCAGCAGCCAACTAGCGGGAGGTCCTAGCACAGATACGCAGTATTTT
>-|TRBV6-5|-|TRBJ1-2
CASTQGNFDYGYTF
TGTGCCAGCACACAGGGAAATTTCGACTATGGCTACACCTTC
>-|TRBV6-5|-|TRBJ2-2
CASSYSDYGELFF
TGTGCCAGCAGTTATTCCGACTACGGGGAGCTGTTTTTT
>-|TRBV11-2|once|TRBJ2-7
CASSFTGRAGYEQYF
TGTGCCAGCAGCTTTACGGGCAGGGCAGGCTACGAGCAGTACTTC
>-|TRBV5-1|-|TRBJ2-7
CASSSQGITGEQYF
TGCGCCAGCAGCAGCCAGGGTATAACGGGCGAGCAGTACTTC
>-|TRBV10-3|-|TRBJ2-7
CATAKLDILSHEQYF
TGTGCCACCGCAAAACTGGACATTCTGAGCCACGAGCAGTACTTC
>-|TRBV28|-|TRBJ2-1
CASSYGTFPRNEQFF
TGTGCCAGCAGCTACGGGACTTTTCCCAGGAATGAGCAGTTCTTC
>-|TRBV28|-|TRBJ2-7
CASSGAHRFLNYEQYF
TGTGCCAGCAGTGGGGCTCACCGATTCTTAAACTACGAGCAGTACTTC
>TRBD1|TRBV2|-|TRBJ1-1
CASSVQQGSTEAFF
TGTGCCAGCAGTGTTCAACAGGGGAGCACTGAAGCTTTCTTT
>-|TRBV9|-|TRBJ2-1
CASSQYNEQFF
TGTGCCAGCAGCCAGTACAATGAGCAGTTCTTC
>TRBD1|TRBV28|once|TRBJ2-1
CASREQGRRVDEQFF
TGTGCCAGCAGGGAACAGGGGCGTCGGGTCGATGAGCAGTTCTTC
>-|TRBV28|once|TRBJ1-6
CASRTRQSYNSPLHF
TGTGCCAGCAGAACCAGACAGTCCTATAATTCACCCCTCCACTTT
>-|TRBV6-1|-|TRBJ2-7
CASSERTLYEQYF
TGTGCCAGCAGTGAGCGGACACTCTACGAGCAGTACTTC
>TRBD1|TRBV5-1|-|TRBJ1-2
CASSLVTGGAGYTF
TGCGCCAGCAGCTTGGTAACAGGGGGGGCTGGCTACACCTTC
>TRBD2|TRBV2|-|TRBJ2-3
CASSGLAGGTDTQYF
TGTGCCAGCAGTGGCCTAGCGGGAGGAACAGATACGCAGTATTTT
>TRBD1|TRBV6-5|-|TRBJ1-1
CASSFSTGGTEAFF
TGTGCCAGCAGTTTCTCAACAGGGGGCACTGAAGCTTTCTTT
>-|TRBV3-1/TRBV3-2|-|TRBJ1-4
CASSLGPLRGEKLFF
TGTGCCAGCAGCCTAGGGCCCCTACGGGGTGAAAAACTGTTTTTT
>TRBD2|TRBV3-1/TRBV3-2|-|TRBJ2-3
CASSQVGGVDTQYF
TGTGCCAGCAGCCAAGTCGGGGGGGTAGATACGCAGTATTTT
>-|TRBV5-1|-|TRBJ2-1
CASSEGQNSYNEQFF
TGCGCCAGCAGCGAGGGCCAGAACTCCTACAATGAGCAGTTCTTC
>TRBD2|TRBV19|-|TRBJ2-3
CASSMLPLGRGGDTQYF
TGTGCCAGTAGTATGCTTCCGCTGGGGAGGGGTGGAGATACGCAGTATTTT